This T cell receptor (beta chain) was sequenced in a study of cytomegalovirus exposure and HLA in healthy donors. Regarding the study as a whole: The classifier was said to identify cytomegalovirus status with high specificity and sensitivity. TCR clusters originating in the first cohort tended to co-occur in the approximately 120 validation repertoires, according to a later analysis.

Points on this clone: Antigen unknown.

Data came from immunoSEQ multiplex PCR; TCRdb stores just in-frame clones and leaves some out. The sample lists about 110,000 clones, roughly 84% occurring once. Per germline, CDR1 SEHNR and CDR2 FQNEAQ (reference sequence). Trimming took 0 bases from V and 7 from J, leaving 12 bases between them. There are 14 residues in the CDR3. The chain couples TRBV7-9 to TRBJ2-5; D may be TRBD2 (5 bases). The material sequenced was PBMCs. This TCR was recovered from a woman younger than 35 in good health and CMV-seronegative. Here the CDR3 DNA reads TGTGCCAGCAGCTTAGCTAGTCTCCGGGGGACCCAGTACTTC. Encoded protein: CASSLASLRGTQYF.